This T cell receptor (beta chain) is from a study of cytomegalovirus exposure and HLA in healthy donors. Overall study findings and caveats: In a later analysis, TCR association rates varied by HLA locus: DRB1 most, HLA-C fewest. Most subjects had HLA-A and HLA-B alleles reportedly predicted accurately by TCR beta sequences. The study had only CMV serostatus as immune exposure information.

In this sample, this clone turned up once. What it binds is unknown. The PCR contained 60 Vbeta and 13 Jbeta primers. TCRdb keeps only in-frame clones here, not all; method: immunoSEQ multiplex PCR. The table has 100,000 to 140,000 clones, 82% seen once; the top ten hold roughly 2.7%. V was pared by 5 bases and J by 2 bases, with 13 bases between. Per germline, CDR1 SGHTA and CDR2 FQGNSA. The CDR3 runs 15 residues. This receptor was identified in a man between 25 and 39 years old in good health and CMV-seropositive. The genes are TRBV7-2 and TRBJ1-5; the D gene is possibly TRBD1 (6 bases). Sequencing was done on a sample of PBMCs. The CDR3 DNA sequence: TGTGCCAGCAGCCAACCAGGGGCTGGCAATCAGCCCCAGCATTTT. Translating it yields CASSQPGAGNQPQHF.